This T cell receptor (gamma chain) was profiled in a study of Vδ1+ human thymocytes. Notes on the study in general: Thymic TRG and TRD repertoires appeared highly polyclonal.

The template was reverse-transcribed extracted RNA. Pooled V-gene forward primers with one constant-region reverse primer generated the CDR3 amplicons by multiplex PCR. TCRdb reprocessed the multiplex PCR reads using CATT. The sample yields 25,000 to 35,000 gamma-chain clones, 20% seen once. This CDR3 has 15 residues. Trimming took 3 bases from V and 4 from J; bases not matched to a gene: 12. Germline values: CDR1 GITISATS, CDR2 ISYDGTV (reference sequence). Comment on this clone: Its antigen is still unknown.

The source of this sequence is a boy in the first two years of life who had congenital heart surgery. Sequenced sample: Vdelta1+ gamma-delta thymocytes from the thymus. Documented subset: FACS-sorted CD3+ TCRalphabeta- TCRVdelta1+ TCRVdelta2- thymocytes. V is TRGV9 and J is TRGJ1 or TRGJ2. The CDR3 here is CALWEPAPRYYKKLF. The CDR3 DNA reads as TGTGCCTTGTGGGAGCCGGCACCCAGGTATTATAAGAAACTCTTT.